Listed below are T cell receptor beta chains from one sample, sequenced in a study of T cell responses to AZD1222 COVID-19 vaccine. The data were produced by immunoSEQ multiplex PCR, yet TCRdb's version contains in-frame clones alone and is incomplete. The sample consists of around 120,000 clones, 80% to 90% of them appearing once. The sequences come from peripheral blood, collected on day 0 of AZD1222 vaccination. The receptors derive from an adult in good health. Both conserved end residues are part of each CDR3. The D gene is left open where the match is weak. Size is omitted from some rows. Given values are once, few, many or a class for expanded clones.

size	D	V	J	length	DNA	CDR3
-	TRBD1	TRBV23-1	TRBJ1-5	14	TGCGCCAGCTACAGACAGGGCGGCAATCAGCCCCAGCATTTT	CASYRQGGNQPQHF
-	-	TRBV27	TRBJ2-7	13	TGTGCCAGCAGTTTGACCAGTTCCTACGAGCAGTACTTC	CASSLTSSYEQYF
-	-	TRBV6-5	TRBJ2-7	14	TGTGCCAGCAGTCCCGAAGAGGCACTCTACGAGCAGTACTTC	CASSPEEALYEQYF
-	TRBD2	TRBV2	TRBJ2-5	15	TGTGCCAGCAGCAGACTAGCGGGGCTCCAAGAGACCCAGTACTTC	CASSRLAGLQETQYF
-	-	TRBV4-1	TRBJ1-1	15	TGCGCCAGCAGCCGTGTAGGAGGGGCGGATACTGAAGCTTTCTTT	CASSRVGGADTEAFF
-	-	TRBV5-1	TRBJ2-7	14	TGCGCCAGCACCGCTTGGGCGGAGGGCTCCGAGCAGTACTTC	CASTAWAEGSEQYF
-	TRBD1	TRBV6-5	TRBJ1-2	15	TGTGCCAGCAGTTACTCGACAGGGGACAACTATGGCTACACCTTC	CASSYSTGDNYGYTF
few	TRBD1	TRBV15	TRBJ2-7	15	TGTGCCACCCAAAGGCCGGGACAGGGGGTCCACGAGCAGTACTTC	CATQRPGQGVHEQYF
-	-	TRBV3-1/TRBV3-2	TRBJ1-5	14	TGTGCCAGCAGCCCGGGACTGCTCAATCAGCCCCAGCATTTT	CASSPGLLNQPQHF
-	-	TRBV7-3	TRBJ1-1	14	TGTGCCAGCAGCTTATACCCGAGAACGTCTGAAGCTTTCTTT	CASSLYPRTSEAFF
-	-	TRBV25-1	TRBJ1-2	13	TGTGCCAGCAGTGCCGGGCCGGACTATGGCTACACCTTC	CASSAGPDYGYTF
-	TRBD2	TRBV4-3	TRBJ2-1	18	TGCGCCAGCAGCCAAGACCCCAGCGGGAGGGCCCCGCGGAATGAGCAGTTCTTC	CASSQDPSGRAPRNEQFF
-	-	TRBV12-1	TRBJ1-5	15	TGTGCCAGCAGCTTTAAAGGAGAGAGCAATCAGCCCCAGCATTTT	CASSFKGESNQPQHF
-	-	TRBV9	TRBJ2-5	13	TGTGCCAGCAGCGGTGACGGGTTTGAGACCCAGTACTTC	CASSGDGFETQYF
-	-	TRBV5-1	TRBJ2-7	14	TGCGCCAGCAGCCGCGGGATCAACTCCTACGAGCAGTACTTC	CASSRGINSYEQYF
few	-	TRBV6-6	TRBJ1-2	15	TGTGCCAGCAGTACTAAAGAGAGCACTAACTATGGCTACACCTTC	CASSTKESTNYGYTF
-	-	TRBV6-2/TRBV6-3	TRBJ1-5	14	TGTGCCAGCAGTTACGCGTCCAGAAATCAGCCCCAGCATTTT	CASSYASRNQPQHF
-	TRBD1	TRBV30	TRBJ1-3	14	TGTGCCTGGCGGGACAGAAGCTCTGGAAACACCATATATTTT	CAWRDRSSGNTIYF
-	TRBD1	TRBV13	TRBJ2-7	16	TGTGCCAGCAGCTTTCGGGGGACAGGGCTTGCCTACGAGCAGTACTTC	CASSFRGTGLAYEQYF
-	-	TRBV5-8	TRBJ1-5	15	TGTGCCAGCAGCTTTGGTCAAGTTAGCAATCAGCCCCAGCATTTT	CASSFGQVSNQPQHF
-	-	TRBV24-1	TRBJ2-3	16	TGTGCCACCAGTGATGCATCGAGTAGCGGCCGAGATACGCAGTATTTT	CATSDASSSGRDTQYF
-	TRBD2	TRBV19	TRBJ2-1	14	TGTGCCACCAGAACCCTAGCGGGAGTTAATGAGCAGTTCTTC	CATRTLAGVNEQFF
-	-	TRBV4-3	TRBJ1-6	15	TGCGCCAGCAGCCAAGATGCCGGTTCCCCCTCACCCCTCCACTTT	CASSQDAGSPSPLHF
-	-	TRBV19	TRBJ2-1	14	TGTGCCAGTAGTTCGCGGGGCCTCTCGGGTGAGCAGTTCTTC	CASSSRGLSGEQFF
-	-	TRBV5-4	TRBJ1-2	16	TGTGCCAGCAGCTTCGTGTCTGGGGAAGCCGGCGATGGCTACACCTTC	CASSFVSGEAGDGYTF
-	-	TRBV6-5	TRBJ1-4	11	TGTGCCAGCGGGGAAAATGAAAAACTGTTTTTT	CASGENEKLFF
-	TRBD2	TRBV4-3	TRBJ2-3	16	TGCGCCAGCAGCCACCAACTAGCGGTGAGCACAGATACGCAGTATTTT	CASSHQLAVSTDTQYF
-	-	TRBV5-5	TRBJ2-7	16	TGTGCCAGCAGCCGCCCAGGGGGGCGGGACTCCTACGAGCAGTACTTC	CASSRPGGRDSYEQYF
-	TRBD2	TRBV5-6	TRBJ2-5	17	TGTGCCAGCAGCTTGTTGGCTTATAGCGGGGAAAAAGAGACCCAGTACTTC	CASSLLAYSGEKETQYF
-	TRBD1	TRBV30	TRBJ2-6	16	TGTGCCTGGAGAGCAGGGGGAGTGGCTGGGGCCAACGTCCTGACTTTC	CAWRAGGVAGANVLTF
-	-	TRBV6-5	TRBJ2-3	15	TGTGCCAGCAGTTACGAGGACATGGGTCGGGATACGCAGTATTTT	CASSYEDMGRDTQYF
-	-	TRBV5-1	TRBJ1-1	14	TGCGCCAGCAACCTTAGAACCGAAAACACTGAAGCTTTCTTT	CASNLRTENTEAFF
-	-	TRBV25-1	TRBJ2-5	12	TGTGCCAACCTAAAGCAAAAAGAGACCCAGTACTTC	CANLKQKETQYF
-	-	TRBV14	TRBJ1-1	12	TGTGCCAGCAGCCCCTCGACACTTGAAGCTTTCTTT	CASSPSTLEAFF
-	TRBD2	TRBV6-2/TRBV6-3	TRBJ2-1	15	TGTGCCAGCAGCCCGACTAGCGGGAGATACAATGAGCAGTTCTTC	CASSPTSGRYNEQFF
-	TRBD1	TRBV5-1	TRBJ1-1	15	TGCGCCAGCAGCTTGGCCGGGACAGGGACATCTGAAGCTTTCTTT	CASSLAGTGTSEAFF
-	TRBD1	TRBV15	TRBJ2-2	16	TGTGCCACCACTAAACCGGGACAGGAGAACACCGGGGAGCTGTTTTTT	CATTKPGQENTGELFF
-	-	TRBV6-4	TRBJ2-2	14	TGTGCCAGCCAAGACAGATCGAACACCGGGGAGCTGTTTTTT	CASQDRSNTGELFF
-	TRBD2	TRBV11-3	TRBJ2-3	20	TGTGCCAGCAGCTCCCCCCTACCCATCCCCGGGACTAGTGAAGCAGATACGCAGTATTTT	CASSSPLPIPGTSEADTQYF
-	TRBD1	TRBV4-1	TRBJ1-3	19	TGCGCCAGCAGCCAACATCCCCTTCACAGGGGAGAGTCTGGAAACACCATATATTTT	CASSQHPLHRGESGNTIYF